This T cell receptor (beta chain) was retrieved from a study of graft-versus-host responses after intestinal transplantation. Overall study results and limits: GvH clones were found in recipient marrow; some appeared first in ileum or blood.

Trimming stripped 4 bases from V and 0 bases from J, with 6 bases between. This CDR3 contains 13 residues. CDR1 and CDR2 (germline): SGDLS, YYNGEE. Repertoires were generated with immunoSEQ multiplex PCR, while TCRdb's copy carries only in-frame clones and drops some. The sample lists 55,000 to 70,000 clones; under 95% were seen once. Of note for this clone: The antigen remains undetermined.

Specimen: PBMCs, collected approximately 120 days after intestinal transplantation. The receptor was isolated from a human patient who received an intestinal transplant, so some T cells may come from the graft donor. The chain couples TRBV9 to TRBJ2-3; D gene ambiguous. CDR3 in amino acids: CASSYTSTDTQYF. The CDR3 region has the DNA TGTGCCAGCAGCTACACCAGCACAGATACGCAGTATTTT.